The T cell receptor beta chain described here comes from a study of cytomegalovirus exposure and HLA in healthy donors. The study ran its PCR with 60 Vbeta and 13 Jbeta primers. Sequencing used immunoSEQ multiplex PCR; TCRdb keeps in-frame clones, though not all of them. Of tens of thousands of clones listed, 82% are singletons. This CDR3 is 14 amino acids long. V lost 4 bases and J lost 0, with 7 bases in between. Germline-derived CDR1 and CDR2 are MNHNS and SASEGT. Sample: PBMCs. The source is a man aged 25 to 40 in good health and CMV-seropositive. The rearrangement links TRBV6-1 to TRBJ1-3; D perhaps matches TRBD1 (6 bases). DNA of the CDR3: TGTGCCAGCAGTGCACAGGGCTCTGGAAACACCATATATTTT. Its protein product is CASSAQGSGNTIYF.